Following are 3 T cell receptor beta chains from one sample sequenced in a study of T-cell reconstitution after alpha-beta-depleted transplantation in children. The TCRbeta library incorporated unique molecular identifiers. TCRdb re-derived calls from the PCR reads in MiXCR, one entry per CDR3 protein. The sample comprises 240,000 or so distinct CDR3 sequences, about 12% of which are singletons, and 2.6% rests with the top ten. Specimen: PBMCs from the stem cell graft donor, collected from the stem cell graft. All receptors come from a human donor who donated a stem cell graft to a child with acute lymphoblastic leukemia.

This clonotype came up many times. This sequence joins TRBV28 and TRBJ2-3; 11 bases fit TRBD2. In germline, CDR1 is MDHEN, CDR2 SYDVKM. With 7 bases clipped from V and 2 bases from J, the junction kept 8 bases outside the gene matches. CDR3 length equals 16 residues. CDR3: CASTPGLAASTDTQYF. CDR3 DNA sequence: TGTGCCAGCACTCCGGGACTAGCGGCCTCCACAGATACGCAGTATTTT.

This clonotype was seen at least ten times. The rearrangement uses TRBV6-1 and TRBJ1-2; TRBD1 aligns across 7 bases. From germline, CDR1 is MNHNS and CDR2 SASEGT. With V trimmed by 4 bases and J by 7 bases, 6 bases remained unmatched. CDR3 length equals 13 residues. CDR3 nucleotide sequence: TGTGCCAGCAGTGTAAGGACAGGTCGTGGCTACACCTTC. Translated: CASSVRTGRGYTF.

This clonotype was detected ten times or more. This chain uses TRBV29-1 with TRBJ2-2, with D uncertain. Between the trimmed V and J ends, which lost 7 bases and 2 bases, there was a span of 11 bases. The V gene's germline CDR1 is SQVTM and CDR2 ANQGSEA. The CDR3 is 13 amino acids. The CDR3 region has the DNA TGCAGCGCTCCTAGAGAAAACACCGGGGAGCTGTTTTTT. It yields the protein CSAPRENTGELFF.